The entry below describes one T cell receptor beta chain. The record originates from a study of somatic mutations in cytotoxic T cells in rheumatoid arthritis. The protocol was immunoSEQ multiplex PCR, while the TCRdb copy is restricted to in-frame clones and leaves out a portion. The table shows roughly 10,000 clones, with roughly 90% occurring only once. With V trimmed by 0 bases and J by 4 bases, 2 bases remained unmatched. Germline V lookup: CDR1 SGHTS, CDR2 YDEGEE. The CDR3 covers 16 residues. Positive selection using magnetic beads isolated the CD4+ and CD8+ cells (purity was checked by flow cytometry).

The TCR sequence derives from a young woman with rheumatoid arthritis. Sequencing was performed on CD4+ T cells sorted from blood. This rearrangement joins TRBV5-8 to TRBJ2-3; TRBD2 aligns across 13 bases. This CDR3 is CASSLGTSGRADTQYF. CDR3 DNA: TGTGCCAGCAGCTTGGGGACTAGCGGGAGAGCAGATACGCAGTATTTT.